This T cell receptor beta chain is drawn from a study of T-cell memory formation after mild COVID-19. Whole-study findings and limits: Shrinking CD4+ clones were chiefly CM and EM; CD8+ ones were chiefly EMRA. Clones shrinking between day 15 and 85 showed a balanced CD4/CD8 split, and those that grew later tilted toward CD4+. Memory cells collected pre-infection included some clones that later responded, suggesting cross-reactive memory joined.

On this clonotype itself: What it binds is unknown.

With constant-segment primers, 5'RACE yielded cDNA libraries of TCR alpha and TCR beta that carried sample barcodes and UMIs. TCRdb re-called the 5' RACE reads through MiXCR, storing one row per CDR3 protein. The sample includes a few hundred thousand distinct CDR3 sequences, about 11% of them seen just once. Germline CDR1 and CDR2: SGHTA and FQGNSA. The V end lost 3 bases, the J end lost 11 bases, and 10 bases lay between the germline ends. The CDR3 sequence is 11 residues long. Sequencing was done on a sample of PBMCs or a T cell subset sorted from them (not recorded which). This chain uses TRBV7-2 with TRBJ1-2; D remains unclear. This TCR derives from a young man who had mild COVID-19 (a few samples of this study predate the infection). Cell type and time point are not known. CDR3 DNA: TGTGCCAGCAGCTTCGATACGGATTACACCTTC. It encodes CASSFDTDYTF.